Below are 4 T cell receptor beta chains sequenced from a single sample in a study of blood T cell repertoires in COVID-19 (dated by TCRdb to the early 2020s). Libraries came from the immunoSEQ multiplex PCR assay. Not all clones reach the TCRdb copy of this immuneACCESS table, which keeps in-frame sequences only. Checked studies attribute under half of the gap to unresolved V genes and leave the rest unexplained. The sample yields 150,000 to 200,000 clones; around nine tenths were counted once. The ten largest clones take up 3% to 4% of the sample. Material: peripheral blood. These receptors were collected from a man between 18 and 29 years old with active or convalescent COVID-19.

The chain recombines TRBV24-1 with TRBJ2-5, with TRBD1 matching 9 bases. The CDR3 is 16 amino acids. In germline, CDR1 is KGHDR, CDR2 SFDVKD. Trimming cost V 0 bases and J 0 bases; bases outside gene matches: 1. The CDR3 nucleotides read TGTGCCACCAGTGATTTGGGACAGGGGAACCAAGAGACCCAGTACTTC. Translating gives CATSDLGQGNQETQYF.

The chain recombines TRBV4-1 with TRBJ1-1; possible D gene TRBD1, 6 bases. CDR1 and CDR2 (germline): MGHRA, YSYEKL. The CDR3 sequence is 17 residues long. V lost 0 bases and J lost 0, with 14 bases in between. In nucleotides, the CDR3 is TGCGCCAGCAGCCAAGAGATTGGGAGGGGGGTGAACACTGAAGCTTTCTTT. It codes for CASSQEIGRGVNTEAFF.

This chain links TRBV9 with TRBJ2-7; 7 bases map to TRBD1. Germline V CDR1 and CDR2: SGDLS, YYNGEE. CDR3 size: 15 residues. V dropped 0 bases and J dropped 4; count of bases not matched to a gene: 7. The CDR3 here is CASSVGSDRSYEQYF. CDR3 in DNA: TGTGCCAGCAGCGTAGGGTCGGACAGGAGTTACGAGCAGTACTTC.

This clone showed up just once. The rearrangement joins TRBV13 to TRBJ1-1, with D possibly being TRBD1 (5 bases). CDR3 length: 16 amino acids. V lost 5 bases and J 0 bases, leaving 16 bases between the germline ends. CDR1 PRHDT and CDR2 FYEKMQ come from the germline V gene (reference sequence). CDR3 residues: CASSRQTEPLNTEAFF. For the CDR3, the DNA is TGTGCCAGCAGCCGTCAGACAGAGCCCTTGAACACTGAAGCTTTCTTT.